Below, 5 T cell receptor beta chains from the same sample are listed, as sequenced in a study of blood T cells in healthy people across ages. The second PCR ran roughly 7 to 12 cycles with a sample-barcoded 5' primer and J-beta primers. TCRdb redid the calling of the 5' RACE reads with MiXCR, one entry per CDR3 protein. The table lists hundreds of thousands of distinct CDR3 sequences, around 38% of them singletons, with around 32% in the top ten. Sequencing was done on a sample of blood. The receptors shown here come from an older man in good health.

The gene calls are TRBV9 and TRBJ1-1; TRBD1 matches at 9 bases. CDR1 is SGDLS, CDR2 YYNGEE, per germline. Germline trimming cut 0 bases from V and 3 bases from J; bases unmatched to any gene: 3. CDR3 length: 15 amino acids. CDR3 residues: CASSVGGQGDTEAFF. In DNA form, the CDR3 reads TGTGCCAGCAGCGTAGGGGGACAGGGTGACACTGAAGCTTTCTTT.

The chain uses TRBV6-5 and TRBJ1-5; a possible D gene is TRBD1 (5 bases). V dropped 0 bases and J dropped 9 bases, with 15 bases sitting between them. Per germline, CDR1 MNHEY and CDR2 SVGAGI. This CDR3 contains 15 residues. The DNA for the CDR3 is TGTGCCAGCAGTTACTCTGGGCAGGGTGGGTCGCCCCAGCATTTT. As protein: CASSYSGQGGSPQHF.

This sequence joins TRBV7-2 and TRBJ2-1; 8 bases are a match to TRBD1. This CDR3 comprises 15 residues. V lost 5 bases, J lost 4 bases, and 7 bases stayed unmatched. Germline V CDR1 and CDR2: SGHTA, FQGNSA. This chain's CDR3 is CASSVEQGDYNEQFF. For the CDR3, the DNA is TGTGCCAGCAGCGTAGAACAGGGGGATTACAATGAGCAGTTCTTC.

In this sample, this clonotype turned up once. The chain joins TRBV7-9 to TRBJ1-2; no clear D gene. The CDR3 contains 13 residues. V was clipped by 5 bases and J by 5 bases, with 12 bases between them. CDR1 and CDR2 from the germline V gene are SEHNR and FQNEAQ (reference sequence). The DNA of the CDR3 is TGTGCCAGCAGCCTCTCGTGGCAGTATGGCTACACCTTC. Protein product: CASSLSWQYGYTF.

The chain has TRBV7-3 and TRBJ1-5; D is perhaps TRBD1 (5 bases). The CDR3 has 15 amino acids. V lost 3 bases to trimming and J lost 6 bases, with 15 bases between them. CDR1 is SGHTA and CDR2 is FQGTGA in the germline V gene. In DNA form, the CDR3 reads TGTGCCAGCAGCTTGCCTGGGGGGGAGGGTCAGCCCCAGCATTTT. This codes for CASSLPGGEGQPQHF. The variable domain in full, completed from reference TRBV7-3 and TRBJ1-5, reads GAGVSQTPSNKVTEKGKYVELRCDPISGHTALYWYRQSLGQGPEFLIYFQGTGAADDSGLPNDRFFAVRPEGSVSTLKIQRTERGDSAVYLCASSLPGGEGQPQHFGDGTRLSIL.